This T cell receptor (beta chain) was captured by sequencing in a study of blood T cells in healthy people across ages. PCR was performed a second time for roughly 7 to 12 cycles using a sample-barcoded 5' primer and a J-beta primer mix. TCRdb called the 5' RACE reads again in MiXCR, with one record for every CDR3 protein. The table has around 800,000 distinct CDR3 sequences, approximately 48% seen once. The CDR3 has 14 amino acids. V shed 3 bases and J shed 4 bases, with 13 bases lying between them. Germline CDR1 is SGHTA and CDR2 is FQGNSA. The source of this sequence is a man aged 55 to 69 in good health. Sequences were obtained from blood. The chain is built from TRBV7-2 and TRBJ2-7, with unresolved D. The CDR3 DNA is TGTGCCAGCAGCTTTGAGTGGTTGGGTTACGAGCAGTACTTC. Protein sequence: CASSFEWLGYEQYF.